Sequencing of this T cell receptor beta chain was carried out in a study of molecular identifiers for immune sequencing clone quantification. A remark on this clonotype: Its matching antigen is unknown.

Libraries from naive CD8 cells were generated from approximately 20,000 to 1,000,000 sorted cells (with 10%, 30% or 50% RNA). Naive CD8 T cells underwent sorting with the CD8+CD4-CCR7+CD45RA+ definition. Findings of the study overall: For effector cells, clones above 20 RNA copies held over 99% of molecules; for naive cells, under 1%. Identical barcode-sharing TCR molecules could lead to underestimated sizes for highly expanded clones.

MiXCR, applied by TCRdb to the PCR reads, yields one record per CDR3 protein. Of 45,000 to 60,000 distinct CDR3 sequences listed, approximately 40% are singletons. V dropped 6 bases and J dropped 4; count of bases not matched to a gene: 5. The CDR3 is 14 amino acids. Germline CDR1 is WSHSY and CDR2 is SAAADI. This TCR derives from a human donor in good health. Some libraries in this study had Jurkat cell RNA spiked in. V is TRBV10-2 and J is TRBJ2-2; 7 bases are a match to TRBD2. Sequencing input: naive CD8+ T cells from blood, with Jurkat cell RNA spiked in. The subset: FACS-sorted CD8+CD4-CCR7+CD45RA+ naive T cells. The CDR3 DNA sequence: TGCGCCAGCAGCGGGGGGACGGGCACCGGGGAGCTGTTTTTT. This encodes CASSGGTGTGELFF.